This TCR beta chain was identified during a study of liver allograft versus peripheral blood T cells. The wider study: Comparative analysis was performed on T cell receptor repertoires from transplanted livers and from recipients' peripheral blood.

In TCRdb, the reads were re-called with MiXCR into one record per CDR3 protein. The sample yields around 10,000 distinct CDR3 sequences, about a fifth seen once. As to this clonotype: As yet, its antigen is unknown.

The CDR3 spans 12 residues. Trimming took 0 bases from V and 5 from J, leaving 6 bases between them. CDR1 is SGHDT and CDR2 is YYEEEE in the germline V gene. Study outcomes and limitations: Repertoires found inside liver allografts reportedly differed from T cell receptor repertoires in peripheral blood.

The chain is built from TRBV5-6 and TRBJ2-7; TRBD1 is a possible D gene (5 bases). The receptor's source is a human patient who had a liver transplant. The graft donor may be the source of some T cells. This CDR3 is CASSLEGNEQYF. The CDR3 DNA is TGTGCCAGCAGCTTGGAGGGGAACGAGCAGTACTTC.